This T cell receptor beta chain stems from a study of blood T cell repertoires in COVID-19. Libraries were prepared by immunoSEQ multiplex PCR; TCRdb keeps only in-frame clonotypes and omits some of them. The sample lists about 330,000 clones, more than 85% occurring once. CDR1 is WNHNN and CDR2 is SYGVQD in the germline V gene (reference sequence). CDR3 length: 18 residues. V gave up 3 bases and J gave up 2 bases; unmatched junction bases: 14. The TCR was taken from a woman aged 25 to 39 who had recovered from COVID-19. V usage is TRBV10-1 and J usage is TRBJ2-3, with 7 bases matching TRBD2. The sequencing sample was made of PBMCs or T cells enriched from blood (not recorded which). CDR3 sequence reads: CASSEPRGSNRLTDTQYF. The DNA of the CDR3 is TGCGCCAGCAGTGAACCGCGGGGGTCGAATAGACTCACAGATACGCAGTATTTT.